Listed here are 11 T cell receptor beta chains from one sample, sequenced in a study of cytomegalovirus exposure and HLA in healthy donors. PCR amplification relied on 60 Vbeta primers (plus 13 Jbeta primers). The assay was immunoSEQ multiplex PCR, and TCRdb's table has in-frame clones only and misses some. The sample records 100,000 to 150,000 clones, around 80% being singletons. The sample consisted of PBMCs. These receptors all come from a woman younger than 30 in good health and CMV-seronegative.

This clone was detected a few times. V gene TRBV18 combines with J gene TRBJ1-2, with D maybe TRBD1 (6 bases). In germline, CDR1 is KGHSH, CDR2 LQKENI. The V end was cut by 5 bases, the J end by 6 bases, with 16 bases between. This CDR3 is built from 14 residues. The CDR3, as DNA: TGTGCCAGCTCAACCCCTCAGGGGAAGAATGGCTACACCTTC. Protein sequence: CASSTPQGKNGYTF.

V and J are TRBV19 and TRBJ1-2; D remains unclear. This CDR3 has 10 amino acids. Trimming removed 8 bases from V and 9 bases from J, with 10 bases in between. Per germline, CDR1 LNHDA and CDR2 SQIVND (reference sequence). The CDR3 sequence: CASGLPSYTF. CDR3 nucleotides: TGTGCCAGTGGTTTACCTAGCTACACCTTC.

The J gene is TRBJ2-1, the V gene TRBV4-2; TRBD2 aligns across 11 bases. The ends lost 1 base at V and 8 bases at J; junction bases unmatched: 13. The V gene's germline CDR1 is LGHNA and CDR2 YNFKEQ. The CDR3 runs 18 residues. DNA for the CDR3: TGTGCCAGCAGCCAAGGTTCAGTAGCGGGAGGGCCACTGGATGAGCAGTTCTTC. This codes for CASSQGSVAGGPLDEQFF.

This clone has more than one count but fewer than ten. The V gene is TRBV5-4, the J gene TRBJ1-1; D gene ambiguous. The CDR3 is 14 amino acids. V lost 0 bases, J lost 6 bases, and 12 bases lay in between. CDR1 and CDR2 (germline): SGHNT, YYREEE (reference sequence). The CDR3 bases are TGTGCCAGCAGCTTGGGACAAGGAGGATCTGAAGCTTTCTTT. Its protein is CASSLGQGGSEAFF.

V usage is TRBV18 and J usage is TRBJ2-6, with a tentative D call TRBD2 (5 bases). The CDR3 has 17 amino acids. Germline V gives CDR1 KGHSH, CDR2 LQKENI. Trimming removed 4 bases from V and 0 bases from J, with 13 bases in between. CDR3 nucleotide sequence: TGTGCCAGCTCACTGGGCGGGCCAAACTCTGGGGCCAACGTCCTGACTTTC. It codes for CASSLGGPNSGANVLTF.

This clone was counted a few times. The genes are TRBV14 and TRBJ1-1, with D unclear. Germline lookup yields CDR1 SGHDN and CDR2 FVKESK. The CDR3 is made up of 12 amino acids. The V and J ends lost 2 bases and 11 bases respectively, with 12 bases between them. The CDR3 is CASSQTVTGAFF. In DNA, the CDR3 is TGTGCCAGCAGCCAAACGGTGACGGGTGCTTTCTTT. Supplemented by reference TRBV14 and TRBJ1-1, the full variable domain reads EAGVTQFPSHSVIEKGQTVTLRCDPISGHDNLYWYRRVMGKEIKFLLHFVKESKQDESGMPNNRFLAERTGGTYSTLKVQPAELEDSGVYFCASSQTVTGAFFGQGTRLTVV.

This clone was found a few times. The rearrangement joins TRBV19 to TRBJ2-1, with 7 nucleotides matching TRBD2. CDR3 length equals 16 residues. Trimming cost V 10 bases and J 2 bases; bases outside gene matches: 14. CDR1 and CDR2 from the germline V gene are LNHDA and SQIVND (reference sequence). CDR3 protein: CATTSQGRVTYNEQFF. CDR3 coding DNA: TGTGCCACCACCTCTCAAGGGAGGGTAACCTACAATGAGCAGTTCTTC.

This clone has only a few counts. The rearrangement joins TRBV29-1 to TRBJ2-1, with D maybe TRBD2 (5 bases). In germline, CDR1 is SQVTM, CDR2 ANQGSEA. CDR3 length: 10 amino acids. V lost 6 bases, J lost 13 bases, and 13 bases lay in between. The CDR3 here is CSVQARDQFF. In DNA form, the CDR3 reads TGCAGCGTACAAGCCCGGGATCAGTTCTTC.

The CDR3 is CATSATLNTEAFF. For the CDR3, the DNA is TGTGCCACCAGCGCGACTTTGAACACTGAAGCTTTCTTT. The chain combines TRBV15 with TRBJ1-1; the D is unclear. This CDR3 has 13 residues. The V gene's germline CDR1 is LNHNV and CDR2 YYDKDF (reference sequence). The V end was cut by 5 bases, the J end by 0 bases, with 7 bases between.

V is TRBV19 and J is TRBJ1-5; D is perhaps TRBD1 (5 bases). Trimming removed 5 bases at V and 2 bases at J, with 16 bases between. Germline CDR1 LNHDA, CDR2 SQIVND (reference sequence). This CDR3 region has 16 residues. The CDR3 here is CASSSWAGTGNQPQHF. In nucleotides, the CDR3 is TGTGCCAGTAGTTCCTGGGCGGGGACGGGCAATCAGCCCCAGCATTTT.

The V and J genes are TRBV10-3 and TRBJ2-1; D possibly corresponds to TRBD2 (5 bases). Trimming shortened V by 5 bases and J by 1 base, and 12 bases separated the two germline ends. The CDR3 loop spans 15 amino acids. CDR1 ENHRY and CDR2 SYGVKD come from the germline V gene. CDR3 sequence: CAISLGGLSYNEQFF. In nucleotides, the CDR3 is TGTGCCATCAGTTTGGGCGGGCTGTCCTACAATGAGCAGTTCTTC.